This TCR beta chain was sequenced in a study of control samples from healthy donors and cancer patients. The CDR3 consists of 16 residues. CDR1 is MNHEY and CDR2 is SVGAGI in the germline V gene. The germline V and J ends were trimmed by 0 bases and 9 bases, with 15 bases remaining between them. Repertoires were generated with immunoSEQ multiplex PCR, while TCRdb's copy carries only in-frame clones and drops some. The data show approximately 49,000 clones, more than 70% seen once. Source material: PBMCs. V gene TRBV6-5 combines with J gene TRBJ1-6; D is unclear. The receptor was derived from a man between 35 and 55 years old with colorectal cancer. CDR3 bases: TGTGCCAGCAGTTACTCGCGCGCCGCAAGAATTTCACCCCTCCACTTT. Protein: CASSYSRAARISPLHF.